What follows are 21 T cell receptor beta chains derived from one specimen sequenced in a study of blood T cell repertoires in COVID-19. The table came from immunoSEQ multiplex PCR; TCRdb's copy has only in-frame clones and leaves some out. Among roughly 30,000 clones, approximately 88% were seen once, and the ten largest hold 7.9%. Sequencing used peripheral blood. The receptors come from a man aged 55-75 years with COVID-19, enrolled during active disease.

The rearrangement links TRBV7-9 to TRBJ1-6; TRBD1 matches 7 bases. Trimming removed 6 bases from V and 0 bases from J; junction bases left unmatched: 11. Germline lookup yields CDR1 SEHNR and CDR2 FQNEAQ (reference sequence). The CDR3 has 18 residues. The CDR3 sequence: CASSLFPGQDSYNSPLHF. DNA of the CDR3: TGTGCCAGCAGTTTATTCCCTGGACAGGACTCCTATAATTCACCCCTCCACTTT. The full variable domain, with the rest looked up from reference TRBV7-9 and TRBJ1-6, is DTGVSQNPRHKITKRGQNVTFRCDPISEHNRLYWYRQTLGQGPEFLTYFQNEAQLEKSRLLSDRFSAERPKGSFSTLEIQRTEQGDSAMYLCASSLFPGQDSYNSPLHFGNGTRLTVT.

CDR3 nucleotides: TGTGCCAGCAGCCGAGCCGGGACAAGGGGTAATGAGCAGTTCTTC. As protein: CASSRAGTRGNEQFF. The chain recombines TRBV5-8 with TRBJ2-1, with D perhaps TRBD1 (6 bases). Germline V gives CDR1 SGHTS, CDR2 YDEGEE. This CDR3 is built from 15 residues. V shed 4 bases and J shed 7 bases, with 18 bases lying between them. Drawing the rest from reference TRBV5-8 and TRBJ2-1, the complete variable domain is EAGVTQSPTHLIKTRGQQATLRCSPISGHTSVYWYQQALGLGLQFLLWYDEGEERNRGNFPPRFSGRQFPNYSSELNVNALELEDSALYLCASSRAGTRGNEQFFGPGTRLTVL.

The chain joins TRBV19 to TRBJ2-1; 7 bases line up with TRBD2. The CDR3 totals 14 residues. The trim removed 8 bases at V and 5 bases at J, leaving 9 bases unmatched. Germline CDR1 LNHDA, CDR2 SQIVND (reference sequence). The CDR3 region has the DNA TGTGCCAGTTCCTCGGCGGGAGTCCACAATGAGCAGTTCTTC. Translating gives CASSSAGVHNEQFF.

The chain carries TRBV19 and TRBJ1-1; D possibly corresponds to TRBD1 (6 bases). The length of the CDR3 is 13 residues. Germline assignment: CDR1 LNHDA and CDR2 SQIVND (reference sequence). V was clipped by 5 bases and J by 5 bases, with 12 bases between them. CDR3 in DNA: TGTGCCAGTAGTTTACAGGGAAGTACTGAAGCTTTCTTT. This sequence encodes CASSLQGSTEAFF.

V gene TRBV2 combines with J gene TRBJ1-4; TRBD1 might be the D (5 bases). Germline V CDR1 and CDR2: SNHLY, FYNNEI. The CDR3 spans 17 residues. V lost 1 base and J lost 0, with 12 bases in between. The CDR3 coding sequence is TGTGCCAGCAGTGAAGTTAGGGGCTCGACAACTAATGAAAAACTGTTTTTT. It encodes CASSEVRGSTTNEKLFF.

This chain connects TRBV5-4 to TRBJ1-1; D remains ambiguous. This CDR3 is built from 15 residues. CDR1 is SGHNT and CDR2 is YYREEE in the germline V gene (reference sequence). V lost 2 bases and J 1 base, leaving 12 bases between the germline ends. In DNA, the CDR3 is TGTGCCAGCAGCTTTGGAGGGCTGGAGAACACTGAAGCTTTCTTT. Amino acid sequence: CASSFGGLENTEAFF. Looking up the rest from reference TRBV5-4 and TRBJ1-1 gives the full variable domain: ETGVTQSPTHLIKTRGQQVTLRCSSQSGHNTVSWYQQALGQGPQFIFQYYREEENGRGNFPPRFSGLQFPNYSSELNVNALELDDSALYLCASSFGGLENTEAFFGQGTRLTVV.

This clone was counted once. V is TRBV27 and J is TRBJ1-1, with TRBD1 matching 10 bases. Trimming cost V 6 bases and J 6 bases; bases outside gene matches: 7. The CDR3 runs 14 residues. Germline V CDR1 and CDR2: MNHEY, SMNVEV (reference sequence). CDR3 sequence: CASSMTGGDAEAFF. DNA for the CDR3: TGTGCCAGCAGCATGACAGGGGGCGACGCTGAAGCTTTCTTT.

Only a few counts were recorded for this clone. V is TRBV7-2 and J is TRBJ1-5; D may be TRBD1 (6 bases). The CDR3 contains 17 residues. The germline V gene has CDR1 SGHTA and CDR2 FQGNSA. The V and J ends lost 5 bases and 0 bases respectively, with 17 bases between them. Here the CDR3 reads CASSAEGGYYSNQPQHF. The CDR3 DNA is TGTGCCAGCAGCGCCGAGGGGGGGTATTATAGCAATCAGCCCCAGCATTTT.

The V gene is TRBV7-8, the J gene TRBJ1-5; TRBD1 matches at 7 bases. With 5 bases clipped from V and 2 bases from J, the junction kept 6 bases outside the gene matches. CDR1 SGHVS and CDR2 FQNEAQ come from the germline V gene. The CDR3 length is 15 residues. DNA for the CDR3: TGTGCCAGCAGCGCTAGCAGGGGGGGCAATCAGCCCCAGCATTTT. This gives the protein CASSASRGGNQPQHF. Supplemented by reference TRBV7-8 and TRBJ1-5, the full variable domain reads GAGVSQSPRYKVAKRGQDVALRCDPISGHVSLFWYQQALGQGPEFLTYFQNEAQLDKSGLPSDRFFAERPEGSVSTLKIQRTQQEDSAVYLCASSASRGGNQPQHFGDGTRLSIL.

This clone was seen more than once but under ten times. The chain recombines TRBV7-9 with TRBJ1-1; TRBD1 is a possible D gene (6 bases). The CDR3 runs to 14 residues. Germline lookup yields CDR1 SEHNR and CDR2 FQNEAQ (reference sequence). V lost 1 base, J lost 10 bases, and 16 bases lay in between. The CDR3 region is CASSLDLSRGRAFF. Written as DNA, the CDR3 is TGTGCCAGCAGCTTAGACCTCTCAAGGGGGAGAGCTTTCTTT.

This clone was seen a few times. The CDR3 spells CASSGQGARGTEAFF. DNA for the CDR3: TGTGCCAGCAGCGGGCAGGGGGCGCGCGGCACTGAAGCTTTCTTT. The V gene is TRBV7-2, the J gene TRBJ1-1; 8 bases agree with TRBD1. Germline V gene sequence: CDR1 SGHTA, CDR2 FQGNSA. The trim removed 5 bases at V and 4 bases at J, leaving 9 bases unmatched. This CDR3 contains 15 residues.

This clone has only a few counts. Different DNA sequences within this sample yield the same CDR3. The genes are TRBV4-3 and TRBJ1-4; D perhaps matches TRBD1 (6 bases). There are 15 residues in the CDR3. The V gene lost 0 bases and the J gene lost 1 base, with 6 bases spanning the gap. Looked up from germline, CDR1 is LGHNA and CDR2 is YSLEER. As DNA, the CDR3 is TGCGCCAGCAGCCAAGAACAGGGAACTAATGAAAAACTGTTTTTT. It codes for CASSQEQGTNEKLFF.

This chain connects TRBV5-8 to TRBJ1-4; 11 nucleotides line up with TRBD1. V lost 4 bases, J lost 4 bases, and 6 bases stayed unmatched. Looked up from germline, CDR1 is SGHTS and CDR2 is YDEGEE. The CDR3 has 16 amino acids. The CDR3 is CASSPGTGGDNEKLFF. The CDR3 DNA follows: TGTGCCAGCAGCCCGGGGACAGGGGGTGATAATGAAAAACTGTTTTTT.

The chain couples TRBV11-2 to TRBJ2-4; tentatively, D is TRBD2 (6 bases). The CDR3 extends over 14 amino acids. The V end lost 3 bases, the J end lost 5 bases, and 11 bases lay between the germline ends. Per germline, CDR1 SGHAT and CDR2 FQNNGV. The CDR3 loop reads CASSLGGNQNIQYF. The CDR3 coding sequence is TGTGCCAGCAGCTTGGGCGGGAATCAAAACATTCAGTACTTC.

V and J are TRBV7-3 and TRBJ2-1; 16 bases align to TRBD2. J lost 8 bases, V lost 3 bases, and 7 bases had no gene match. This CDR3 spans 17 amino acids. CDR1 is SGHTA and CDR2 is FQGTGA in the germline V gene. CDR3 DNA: TGTGCCAGCAGCTTGGGACTAGCGGGAGGGCCTTGGGATGAGCAGTTCTTC. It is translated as CASSLGLAGGPWDEQFF.

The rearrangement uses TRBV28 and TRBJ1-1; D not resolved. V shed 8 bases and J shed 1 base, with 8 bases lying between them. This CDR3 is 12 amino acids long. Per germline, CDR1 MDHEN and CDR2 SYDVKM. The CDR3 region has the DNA TGTGCCAGCTTCGTACAGAACACTGAAGCTTTCTTT. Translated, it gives CASFVQNTEAFF. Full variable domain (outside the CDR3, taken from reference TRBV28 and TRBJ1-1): DVKVTQSSRYLVKRTGEKVFLECVQDMDHENMFWYRQDPGLGLRLIYFSYDVKMKEKGDIPEGYSVSREKKERFSLILESASTNQTSMYLCASFVQNTEAFFGQGTRLTVV.

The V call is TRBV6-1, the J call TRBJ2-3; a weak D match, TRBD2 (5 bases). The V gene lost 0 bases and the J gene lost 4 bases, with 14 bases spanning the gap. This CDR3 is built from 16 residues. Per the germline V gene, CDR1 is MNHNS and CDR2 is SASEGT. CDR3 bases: TGTGCCAGCAGTGAAGCGGCTCCCCTAGCCTCAGATACGCAGTATTTT. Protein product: CASSEAAPLASDTQYF.

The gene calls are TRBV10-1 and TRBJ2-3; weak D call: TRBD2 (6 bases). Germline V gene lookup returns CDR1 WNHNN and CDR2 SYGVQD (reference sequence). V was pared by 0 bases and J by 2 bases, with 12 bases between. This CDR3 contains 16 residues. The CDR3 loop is CASSESTGAYTDTQYF. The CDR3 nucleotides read TGCGCCAGCAGTGAGTCAACGGGAGCTTACACAGATACGCAGTATTTT.

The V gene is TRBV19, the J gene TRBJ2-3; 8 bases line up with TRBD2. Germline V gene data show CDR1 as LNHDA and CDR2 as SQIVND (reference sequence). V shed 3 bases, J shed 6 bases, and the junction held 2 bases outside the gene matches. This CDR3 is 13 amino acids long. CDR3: CASSIQREDTQYF. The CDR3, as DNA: TGTGCCAGTAGTATCCAGCGGGAGGATACGCAGTATTTT.

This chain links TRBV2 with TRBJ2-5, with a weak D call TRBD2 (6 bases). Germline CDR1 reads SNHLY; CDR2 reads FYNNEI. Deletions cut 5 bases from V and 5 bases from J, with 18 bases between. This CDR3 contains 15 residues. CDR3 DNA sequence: TGTGCCAGCAGTCCCCTGGGGGGTTTGACGGAGACCCAGTACTTC. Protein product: CASSPLGGLTETQYF.

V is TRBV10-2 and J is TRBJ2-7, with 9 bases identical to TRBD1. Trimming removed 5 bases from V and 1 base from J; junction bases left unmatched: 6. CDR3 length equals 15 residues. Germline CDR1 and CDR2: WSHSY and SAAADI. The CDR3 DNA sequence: TGCGCCAGCAGTTCCGGGACAGGGATTTCCTACGAGCAGTACTTC. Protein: CASSSGTGISYEQYF.